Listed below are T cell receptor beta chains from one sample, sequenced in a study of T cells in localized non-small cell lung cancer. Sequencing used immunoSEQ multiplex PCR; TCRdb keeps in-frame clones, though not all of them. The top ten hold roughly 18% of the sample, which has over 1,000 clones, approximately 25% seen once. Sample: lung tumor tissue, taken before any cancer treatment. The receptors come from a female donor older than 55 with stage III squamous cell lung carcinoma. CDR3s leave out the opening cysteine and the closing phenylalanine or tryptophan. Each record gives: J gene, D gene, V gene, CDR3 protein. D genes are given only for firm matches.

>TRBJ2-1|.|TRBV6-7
ASSEVFWQF
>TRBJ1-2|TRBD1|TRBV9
ASKRDRGLGVEGYT
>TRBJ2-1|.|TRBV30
AWSRDGSSYNEQF
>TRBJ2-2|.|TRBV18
ASSLSGAGELF
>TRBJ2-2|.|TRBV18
ASSPLASSNTGELF
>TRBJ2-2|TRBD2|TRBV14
ASSQKSGRVTGELF
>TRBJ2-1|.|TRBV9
ASSPGPVTPNEQF
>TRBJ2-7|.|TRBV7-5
ASSLEGLNYEQY
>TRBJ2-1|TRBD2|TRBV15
ATSETSGGYNEQF
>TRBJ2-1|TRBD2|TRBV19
ASSGGLAGFNEQF
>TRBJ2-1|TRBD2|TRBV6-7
ASSLGLAGGNEQF
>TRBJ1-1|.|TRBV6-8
ASTLRRDTEAF
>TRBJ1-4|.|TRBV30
AWRKTGAMEKLF
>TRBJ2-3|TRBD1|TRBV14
ASSRAGGLPSGTDTQY
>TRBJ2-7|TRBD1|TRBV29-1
SVGGQGAYEQY
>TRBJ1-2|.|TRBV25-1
ASSSLTGGYGYT
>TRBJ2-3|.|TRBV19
ASSIMSQGQDTQY
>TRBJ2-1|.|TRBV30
AWTSDLRGEQF
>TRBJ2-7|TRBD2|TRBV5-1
ASSLALAGGHEQY
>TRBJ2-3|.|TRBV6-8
ASKSGGGDTDTQY
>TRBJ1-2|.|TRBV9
ASSVDSRGDYYGYT
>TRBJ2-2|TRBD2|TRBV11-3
ASSGLAGETGELF
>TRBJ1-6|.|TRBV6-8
ASSPGTSPLH
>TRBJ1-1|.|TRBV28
ASSSRWGRTEAF
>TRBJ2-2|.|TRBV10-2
ASRTNAGELF
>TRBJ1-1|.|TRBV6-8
ASSLQRNTEAF
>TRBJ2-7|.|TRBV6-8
ASSDPWGGGFYEQY
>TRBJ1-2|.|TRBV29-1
SVVGPGRGANYGYT
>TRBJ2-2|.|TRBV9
ANRKQTGNTGELF
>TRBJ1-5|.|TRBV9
ASSWNSNQPQH
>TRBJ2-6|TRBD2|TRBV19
ASSPAGGILT